This T cell receptor beta chain is drawn from a study of cytomegalovirus exposure and HLA in healthy donors. Study overall: An analysis done earlier identified about 120 million unique TCR beta sequences from about 179 million T cells. An early data release held some 85 million unique TCRs from HLA-typed donors.

At the time of sampling, donors were nominally healthy, though unrecorded immune exposures were likely. With 60 Vbeta and 13 Jbeta primers, the PCR was carried out. The method was immunoSEQ multiplex PCR; TCRdb's version includes in-frame clones alone and lacks a portion of them. The sample has about 170,000 clones, under 85% seen once. Study conclusions and caveats: In most subjects, TCR beta sequences reportedly gave accurate predictions of HLA-A and HLA-B alleles.

This CDR3 is built from 13 residues. Germline loops: CDR1 MDHEN, CDR2 SYDVKM. V shed 11 bases and J shed 1 base, with 13 bases lying between them. A remark on this clone: Its antigen is unknown.

Material: PBMCs. The chain has TRBV28 and TRBJ2-3, with D maybe TRBD2 (6 bases). This clonotype originated in a man in his late teens or twenties in good health and CMV-seronegative. The CDR3 coding sequence is TGTGCCCTAAAGGCTAGCGGCACAGATACGCAGTATTTT. Protein sequence: CALKASGTDTQYF. Full variable domain (rest looked up from reference TRBV28 and TRBJ2-3): DVKVTQSSRYLVKRTGEKVFLECVQDMDHENMFWYRQDPGLGLRLIYFSYDVKMKEKGDIPEGYSVSREKKERFSLILESASTNQTSMYLCALKASGTDTQYFGPGTRLTVL.